The text below deals with one T cell receptor beta chain. Sequenced by immunoSEQ multiplex PCR; TCRdb stores in-frame clones only, minus some. This sample yields over 100,000 clones, of which about nine tenths are seen a single time; 1% to 1.4% belongs to the top ten. The CDR3 runs 16 residues. V lost 5 bases to trimming and J lost 2 bases; unmatched junction nucleotides: 10. In germline, CDR1 is LNHDA, CDR2 SQIVND (reference sequence). These data come from a study of blood T cell repertoires in COVID-19. The sequenced sample was peripheral blood. The chain couples TRBV19 to TRBJ1-1, with 8 bases fitting TRBD1. The sequence was obtained from a human donor in a cohort sampled during active COVID-19. The CDR3 protein is CASSVKTGAINTEAFF. CDR3 in DNA: TGTGCCAGTAGTGTGAAGACAGGGGCAATAAACACTGAAGCTTTCTTT.